Below, one T cell receptor (beta chain) is given with its context. Its specificity is unknown. Profiling relied on immunoSEQ multiplex PCR, and the TCRdb table lists in-frame clones only, not all of them. The data contain more than 40,000 clones, 80% to 85% of them singletons. The data were taken from a study of STAT5B mutations in CD4+ large granular lymphocyte leukemia. Buffy coats from healthy blood donors served as controls. Findings and limits, study-wide: Patient CD4-sorted repertoires looked more clonal than healthy CD4+ repertoires, even without putative leukemic clones. Main leukemic clonotypes were patient-specific, but more than 20% appeared at low frequency elsewhere.

The TCR originated in a human donor in good health. What was sequenced was CD4+ T cells from blood buffy coats.

The DNA for the CDR3 is TGCAGCGTTGGAAGGCGGGGGGGCCAGCTTGGCACAGATACGCAGTATTTT. Translation: CSVGRRGGQLGTDTQYF. V is TRBV29-1 and J is TRBJ2-3, with 9 bases that match TRBD2. V lost 4 bases, J lost 1 base, and 12 bases stayed unmatched. This CDR3 has 17 residues. Germline V lookup: CDR1 SQVTM, CDR2 ANQGSEA.